The clone carrying this T cell receptor beta chain was seen more than once but under ten times. The antigen remains unidentified. This specimen comes from a study of shared clonotypes between healthy human individuals. Notes on the study in general: Sampling covered blood only; tissue repertoires likely differ. Among donors, the sharing of clonotypes was expected to be influenced by sequencing depth.

Each cell subset's genomic DNA was divided evenly among several immunoSEQ plates. Libraries were prepared by immunoSEQ multiplex PCR; TCRdb keeps only in-frame clonotypes and omits some of them. Here the sample spans 500,000 to 650,000 clones, roughly 72% being singletons. From germline, CDR1 is SGHKS and CDR2 YYEKEE (reference sequence). The V end was cut by 2 bases, the J end by 8 bases, with 10 bases between. CDR3 length: 13 amino acids. Participating donors were healthy, HIV-negative adults free of recent acute infections or vaccinations. The origin of this receptor is a middle-aged woman in good health. Some clones in this sample may be carry-over from other donors' samples. The sequenced sample consisted of PBMCs. The chain recombines TRBV5-5 with TRBJ1-4; D uncertain. The chain's CDR3 is CASSFGLEEKLFF. Here the CDR3 DNA reads TGTGCCAGCAGCTTCGGGTTGGAAGAAAAACTGTTTTTT.